The entry that follows covers one T cell receptor beta chain sequence. This sample is part of a study of blood T cell repertoires in COVID-19. The wider study: Donors in the United States, Italy and Spain gave samples during acute or convalescent COVID-19.

In the original workflow: Amplifying reference gene primers gave estimates of nucleated cell counts. Assay: immunoSEQ multiplex PCR; the TCRdb copy retains only in-frame clones and omits some. V and J calls and clone size follow that table, whereas D and trimming were derived from the DNA. In the table there are about 230,000 clones, approximately 90% of which are singletons. Seattle enrolled patients during active infection and tracked them longitudinally. CDR3 length: 19 residues. The V gene end was trimmed by 1 base and the J gene end by 0 bases; junction bases not matched to a gene: 6. Looked up from germline, CDR1 is LGHNA and CDR2 is YSLEER.

This receptor was taken from a man in his thirties or forties with COVID-19, enrolled during active disease. The gene calls are TRBV4-3 and TRBJ2-1, with TRBD2 matching over 13 bases. Input material: peripheral blood. DNA for the CDR3: TGCGCCAGCAGCCAAGGGACTAGCGGGGGCCCAAGCTCCTACAATGAGCAGTTCTTC. Encoded protein: CASSQGTSGGPSSYNEQFF.